This T cell receptor (beta chain) was identified in a study of T cells after yellow fever vaccination. Overall study findings and caveats: High-abundance clonotypes from the bulk population could contaminate FACS-sorted repertoires. Boosting was followed by the reappearance of most primary-vaccination clones (approximately 97% CD4, 70% to 90% CD8).

Per the germline V gene, CDR1 is SGHRS and CDR2 is YFSETQ. The ends were cut back, 4 bases at V and 8 bases at J, with 15 bases in the middle. This CDR3 spans 13 amino acids. Of note for this clonotype: Its matching antigen is unknown.

TCRdb ran MiXCR on the 5' RACE reads and lists one entry per CDR3 protein. Among 500,000 to 650,000 distinct CDR3 sequences listed, about 17% were seen once. This rearrangement joins TRBV5-1 to TRBJ1-2; the D gene is possibly TRBD1 (6 bases). This sample comprised PBMCs, obtained less than 6 days after the first yellow fever vaccination. The sequence came from a man younger than 35 who received the YFV17D yellow fever vaccine. The CDR3 is CASSADRAVGYTF. As DNA, the CDR3 is TGCGCCAGCAGCGCGGACAGAGCCGTAGGCTACACCTTC.